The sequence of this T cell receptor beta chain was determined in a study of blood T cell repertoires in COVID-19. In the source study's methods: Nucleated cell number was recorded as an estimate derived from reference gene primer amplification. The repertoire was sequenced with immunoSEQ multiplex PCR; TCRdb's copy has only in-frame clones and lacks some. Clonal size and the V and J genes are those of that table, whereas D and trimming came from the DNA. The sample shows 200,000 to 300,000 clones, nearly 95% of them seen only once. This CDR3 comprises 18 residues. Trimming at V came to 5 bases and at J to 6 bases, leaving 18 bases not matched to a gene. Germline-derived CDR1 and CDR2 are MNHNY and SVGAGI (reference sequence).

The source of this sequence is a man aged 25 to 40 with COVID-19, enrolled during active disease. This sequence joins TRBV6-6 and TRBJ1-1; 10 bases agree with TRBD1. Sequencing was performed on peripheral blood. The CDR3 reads CASSQSPGQGKGLPEAFF. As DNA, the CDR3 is TGTGCCAGCAGTCAATCCCCGGGACAGGGGAAAGGGTTACCTGAAGCTTTCTTT.